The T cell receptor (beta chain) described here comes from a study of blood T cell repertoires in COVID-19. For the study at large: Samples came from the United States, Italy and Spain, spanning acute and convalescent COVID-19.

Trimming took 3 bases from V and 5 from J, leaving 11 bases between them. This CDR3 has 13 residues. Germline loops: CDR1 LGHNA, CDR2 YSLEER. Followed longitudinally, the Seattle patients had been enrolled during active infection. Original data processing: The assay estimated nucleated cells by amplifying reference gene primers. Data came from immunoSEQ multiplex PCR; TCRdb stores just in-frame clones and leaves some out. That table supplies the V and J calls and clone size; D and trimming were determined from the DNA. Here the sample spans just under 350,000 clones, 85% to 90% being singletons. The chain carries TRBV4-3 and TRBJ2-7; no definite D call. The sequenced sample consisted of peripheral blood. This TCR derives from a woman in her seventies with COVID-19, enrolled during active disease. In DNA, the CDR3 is TGCGCCAGCAGCCACTCGGGTAACCACGAGCAGTACTTC. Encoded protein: CASSHSGNHEQYF.